The present T cell receptor (beta chain) was sequenced within a study of neurological immune-mediated disorders. Study-wide results and limits: No sharing of CDR3 amino acid sequences was observed among expanded clones across subjects, suggesting private repertoires in all groups. HTLV-1-associated myelopathy had the most TCR clonal expansion, whereas multiple sclerosis had the least (lower than in healthy controls).

The time point was: longitudinal time-point 2. For the unsorted libraries, 2 million PBMCs stored at -80 C served as input. Template-switch 5'RACE cDNA synthesis added a 10-nucleotide unique molecular identifier. TCRdb processed the 5' RACE reads anew with MiXCR; each CDR3 protein has one entry. The sample includes about 49,000 distinct CDR3 sequences, roughly 13% seen only once; the top ten take less than 5.5%. Germline V gene lookup returns CDR1 DFQATT and CDR2 SNEGSKA (reference sequence). V lost 4 bases to trimming and J lost 5 bases; unmatched junction nucleotides: 10. The CDR3 consists of 15 residues. At least ten counts were recorded for this clonotype. The antigen remains unidentified.

Source material: PBMCs. The chain carries TRBV20-1 and TRBJ2-1; the match to TRBD2 covers 8 bases. The TCR comes from a male donor with HTLV-1-associated myelopathy (HAM/TSP). The CDR3 region has the DNA TGCAGTGCTATGAAGGGACTAGGACAAAACAATGAGCAGTTCTTC. Protein sequence: CSAMKGLGQNNEQFF.